The rows below give T cell receptor beta chains drawn from one sample of a study of T cell repertoires in cytomegalovirus infection. A single record per CDR3 protein comes from TCRdb applying MiXCR to the reads. The sample includes roughly 500,000 distinct CDR3 sequences, around 10% of them seen just once. The sample comprised PBMCs. Receptor source: a human donor in good health (CMV status not recorded). Some clones in this sample may be carry-over from other donors' samples. The CDR3 runs from the conserved cysteine through the conserved F or W. A D gene is named only where the DNA matches it firmly. Size is omitted from some rows. Given values are once, few, many or a class for expanded clones.

D gene,J gene,clone size,V gene,CDR3 DNA,CDR3 protein
TRBD1,TRBJ2-1,-,TRBV6-2/TRBV6-3,TGTGCCAGCAGTGGAGTCCCCGGGACAGGGCCTTACAATGAGCAGTTCTTC,CASSGVPGTGPYNEQFF
-,TRBJ2-7,many,TRBV19,TGTGCCAGTAGTATGTATGGGGGAGTCACTTCCTACGAGCAGTACTTC,CASSMYGGVTSYEQYF
-,TRBJ1-1,few,TRBV5-6,TGTGCCAGCAGCTTGGTACAGCTGAACACTGAAGCTTTCTTT,CASSLVQLNTEAFF
-,TRBJ2-6,many,TRBV6-1,TGTGCCAGCAGTTCTTGGAGCGATGACTCTGGGGCCAACGTCCTGACTTTC,CASSSWSDDSGANVLTF
-,TRBJ1-2,-,TRBV29-1,TGCAGCGCGGGGGGGAGGGACGGTGGCTACACCTTC,CSAGGRDGGYTF
TRBD1,TRBJ1-2,many,TRBV27,TGTGCCGCGGGACAGGGGTTCTCCTATGGCTACACCTTC,CAAGQGFSYGYTF
TRBD1,TRBJ2-2,few,TRBV13,TGTGCCAGCGACCGGACAGGGCGGACCGGGGAGCTGTTTTTT,CASDRTGRTGELFF
-,TRBJ1-5,-,TRBV19,TGTGCCAGTAGTATCGTGGGGGGCGCGGAAGGTCAGCCCCAGCATTTT,CASSIVGGAEGQPQHF
-,TRBJ1-2,many,TRBV29-1,TGCAGCGTTGTTACAGAGAACTATGGCTACACCTTC,CSVVTENYGYTF
TRBD1,TRBJ2-1,few,TRBV20-1,TGCAGTGCTTCCGGACAGGGGGCTGTACGGGAGCAGTTCTTC,CSASGQGAVREQFF
-,TRBJ2-7,many,TRBV24-1,TGTGCCACCAGTGATCCCACTGACAACGAGCAGTACTTC,CATSDPTDNEQYF
TRBD2,TRBJ2-1,many,TRBV5-1,TGCGCCAGCAGCTTTTATAGCGGGAGTTCCAGCAATGAGCAGTTCTTC,CASSFYSGSSSNEQFF
-,TRBJ2-1,many,TRBV5-6,TGTGCCAGCAGCCCCATGGTGGGTCAGCTCTACAATGAGCAGTTCTTC,CASSPMVGQLYNEQFF
TRBD2,TRBJ2-1,-,TRBV5-1,TGCGCCAGCAGCTCGGGACTAGCGGGAGCGTGGAATGAGCAGTTCTTC,CASSSGLAGAWNEQFF
-,TRBJ2-7,-,TRBV10-3,TGTGCCATCAGTGAGTTTCAGCACTACGAGCAGTACTTC,CAISEFQHYEQYF
-,TRBJ1-2,-,TRBV5-4,TGTGCCAGCAGCTTGGCTGCCGACCTCTATGGCTACACCTTC,CASSLAADLYGYTF
-,TRBJ2-7,few,TRBV28,TGTGCCAGCAGTTTTCCCGACGTCTACGAGCAGTACTTC,CASSFPDVYEQYF
-,TRBJ2-5,many,TRBV7-9,TGTGCCAGCAGCTTATGGGAAGAGACCCAGTACTTC,CASSLWEETQYF
-,TRBJ1-4,many,TRBV7-2,TGTGCCAGCAGCTTACAAGGTTCGGCGAAGAAACTGTTTTTT,CASSLQGSAKKLFF
-,TRBJ1-6,-,TRBV18,TGTGCCAGCTCACCACGGGGGGAGTCTAATTCACCCCTCCACTTT,CASSPRGESNSPLHF
-,TRBJ2-1,few,TRBV15,TGTGCCACCAGCAGAGACCCTGAGGGTGGTGAGCAGTTCTTC,CATSRDPEGGEQFF
-,TRBJ1-2,-,TRBV12-3/TRBV12-4,TGTGCCAGCAGGGGCGGGGGCGACTATGGCTACACCTTC,CASRGGGDYGYTF
-,TRBJ2-2,many,TRBV6-8,TGTGCCAGCAGCCTAAGCGTGGGCGGGGAGCTGTTTTTT,CASSLSVGGELFF
TRBD2,TRBJ2-1,many,TRBV20-1,TGCAGTGCGGGGACTAGAGCTAGGAATGAGCAGTTCTTC,CSAGTRARNEQFF
-,TRBJ1-1,many,TRBV5-1,TGCGCCAGCAGCCCCAATATGAACACTGAAGCTTTCTTT,CASSPNMNTEAFF